Presented here are 6 T cell receptor beta chains from one specimen sequenced in a study of STAT5B mutations in CD4+ large granular lymphocyte leukemia. Produced via immunoSEQ multiplex PCR; TCRdb's table is partial and in-frame only. The sample shows 25,000 to 35,000 clones, 71% of them seen only once. Sequencing was performed on CD4+ T cells from blood buffy coats. The receptors here all came from a human donor in good health.

This clone was counted between two and nine times. The genes are TRBV9 and TRBJ1-5; D possibly corresponds to TRBD1 (6 bases). Germline assignment: CDR1 SGDLS and CDR2 YYNGEE. The CDR3 totals 15 residues. Trimming took 5 bases from V and 0 from J, leaving 12 bases between them. CDR3 region: CASSTGSNSNQPQHF. In DNA, the CDR3 is TGTGCCAGCAGTACAGGGTCGAATAGCAATCAGCCCCAGCATTTT. Looking up the rest from reference TRBV9 and TRBJ1-5 gives the full variable domain: DSGVTQTPKHLITATGQRVTLRCSPRSGDLSVYWYQQSLDQGLQFLIQYYNGEERAKGNILERFSAQQFPDLHSELNLSSLELGDSALYFCASSTGSNSNQPQHFGDGTRLSIL.

The chain is built from TRBV6-5 and TRBJ1-5; no reliable D call. Trimming shortened V by 5 bases and J by 3 bases, and 11 bases separated the two germline ends. From germline, CDR1 is MNHEY and CDR2 SVGAGI. CDR3 size: 14 residues. The CDR3 loop is CASSAAGYNQPQHF. CDR3 bases: TGTGCCAGCAGTGCGGCAGGTTACAATCAGCCCCAGCATTTT.

The J gene is TRBJ2-3, the V gene TRBV9, with 12 nucleotides matching TRBD1. The V gene end was trimmed by 2 bases and the J gene end by 1 base; junction bases not matched to a gene: 5. The germline V gene has CDR1 SGDLS and CDR2 YYNGEE. The CDR3 is made up of 17 amino acids. Here the CDR3 reads CASSVSGTGGGTDTQYF. The CDR3 DNA follows: TGTGCCAGCAGCGTCTCCGGGACAGGGGGCGGCACAGATACGCAGTATTTT.

The V and J genes are TRBV18 and TRBJ1-1; perhaps TRBD1 as D (5 bases). V gave up 1 base and J gave up 7 bases, with 22 bases separating them. Germline V gives CDR1 KGHSH, CDR2 LQKENI. CDR3 length: 17 residues. CDR3 in DNA: TGTGCCAGCTCACCACTTATAGGGGCGAGAGGACTAGTTGAAGCTTTCTTT. Translated, it gives CASSPLIGARGLVEAFF. Full variable domain (remainder filled in from reference TRBV18 and TRBJ1-1): NAGVMQNPRHLVRRRGQEARLRCSPMKGHSHVYWYRQLPEEGLKFMVYLQKENIIDESGMPKERFSAEFPKEGPSILRIQQVVRGDSAAYFCASSPLIGARGLVEAFFGQGTRLTVV.

The chain combines TRBV5-1 with TRBJ2-7, with TRBD1 matching over 9 bases. The CDR3 runs to 16 residues. The germline gives CDR1 SGHRS, CDR2 YFSETQ. V dropped 0 bases and J dropped 7; count of bases not matched to a gene: 11. CDR3 region: CASSLGGATGGSEQYF. Here the CDR3 DNA reads TGCGCCAGCAGCTTGGGGGGAGCGACAGGGGGAAGTGAGCAGTACTTC.

The chain recombines TRBV7-8 with TRBJ2-3; TRBD2 is a possible D gene (7 bases). CDR1 and CDR2 (germline): SGHVS, FQNEAQ. V dropped 2 bases and J dropped 1 base, with 10 bases sitting between them. The CDR3 loop spans 15 amino acids. CDR3 sequence: CASSLMRGRTDTQYF. The CDR3 nucleotides read TGTGCCAGCAGCTTAATGCGGGGGCGCACAGATACGCAGTATTTT. Using reference TRBV7-8 and TRBJ2-3 for the parts outside the CDR3, the full variable domain is GAGVSQSPRYKVAKRGQDVALRCDPISGHVSLFWYQQALGQGPEFLTYFQNEAQLDKSGLPSDRFFAERPEGSVSTLKIQRTQQEDSAVYLCASSLMRGRTDTQYFGPGTRLTVL.